This T cell receptor (beta chain) comes out of a study of T cell responses to AZD1222 COVID-19 vaccine. General observations from the study: Spike-specific TCR breadth rose after two AZD1222 doses, and depth rose as well. Of spike-specific TCRs, nearly half reportedly target regions left unmutated in variants. Donors skewed white British and female; clonal diversity was possibly underestimated.

Germline CDR1 and CDR2: SGHAT and FQNNGV. Deletions cut 1 base from V and 6 bases from J, with 9 bases between. This CDR3 comprises 14 residues. As concerns this clone: Its cognate antigen is unknown.

Produced via immunoSEQ multiplex PCR; TCRdb's table is partial and in-frame only. The sample records around 130,000 clones, approximately 93% being singletons. The sample here was peripheral blood, taken on day 0 of AZD1222 vaccination. This sequence was found in an adult in good health. This sequence joins TRBV11-2 and TRBJ1-4, with TRBD1 as a possible D gene (5 bases). CDR3 region: CASSLVGLDEKLFF. CDR3 nucleotides: TGTGCCAGCAGCTTAGTGGGGCTTGATGAAAAACTGTTTTTT.